This entry is about one TCR beta chain. Its antigen is not known. This record belongs to a study of cytomegalovirus exposure and HLA in healthy donors. Germline loops: CDR1 SGHRS, CDR2 YFSETQ. The CDR3 is 12 amino acids. Trimming pared 7 bases from V and 3 bases from J, leaving 10 bases between. The PCR had 60 Vbeta and 13 Jbeta primers. TCRdb's table, derived via immunoSEQ multiplex PCR, lists solely in-frame clones and lacks some. The sample lists some 110,000 clones, roughly 70% occurring once. General observations from the study: Among donors in an Asian-associated ancestry cluster, a later analysis reportedly found fewer N-insertions than the approximately 670-donor mean.

The TCR sequence derives from a woman aged 25 to 39 in good health and CMV-seronegative. Sequencing was done on a sample of PBMCs. V and J are TRBV5-1 and TRBJ1-1, with a possible D match to TRBD1 (6 bases). CDR3 protein: CASWDIDTEAFF. CDR3 DNA sequence: TGCGCCAGCTGGGACATAGACACTGAAGCTTTCTTT.